The rows below give T cell receptor beta chains drawn from one sample of a study of blood T cell repertoires in COVID-19. The method was immunoSEQ multiplex PCR; TCRdb's version includes in-frame clones alone and lacks a portion of them. The sample carries around 180,000 clones, approximately 80% recorded once. Input material: peripheral blood. The receptors were gathered from a human donor in a cohort sampled during active COVID-19. The CDR3 runs from the conserved cysteine through the conserved F or W. D genes are given only for firm matches. Not all rows give a size; the values are once, few, many and, for expanded clones, a class.

d_call j_call v_call clone_size cdr3_nt cdr3_aa
- TRBJ2-7 TRBV6-2/TRBV6-3 - TGTGCCAGCAGTTACTCCGGCGGTTTCTACGAGCAGTACTTC CASSYSGGFYEQYF
- TRBJ1-2 TRBV19 - TGTGCCAGTAGTCCTGGTGCAGGGAACTATGGCTACACCTTC CASSPGAGNYGYTF
- TRBJ1-1 TRBV6-6 few TGTGCCAGCACCCCAGGGCTCACTGAAGCTTTCTTT CASTPGLTEAFF
- TRBJ1-1 TRBV9 - TGTGCCAGCAGCCCCCAGGGCACTGAAGCTTTCTTT CASSPQGTEAFF
TRBD2 TRBJ2-1 TRBV30 - TGTGCCTGGGACGGGGGGGCCGGTGAGCAGTTCTTC CAWDGGAGEQFF
- TRBJ2-4 TRBV7-5 - TGTGTCAGAAGCCCCCGGGACAGGACCATTTATCTAGCCAAAAACATTCAGTACTTC CVRSPRDRTIYLAKNIQYF
- TRBJ2-7 TRBV5-4 - TGTGCCAGCAGCTTGGGAGGAGTAGGCTACGAGCAGTACTTC CASSLGGVGYEQYF
- TRBJ2-7 TRBV9 - TGTGCCAGCAGCCCTAGAGCCGGCGAGCAGTACTTC CASSPRAGEQYF
TRBD2 TRBJ2-1 TRBV5-1 once TGCGCCAGCAGCTGGACCGGGACTAGCTCCGGGAATGAGCAGTTCTTC CASSWTGTSSGNEQFF
- TRBJ1-3 TRBV30 - TGTGCCTGGAGTAACAGAGTCCCTGGAAACACCATATATTTT CAWSNRVPGNTIYF
- TRBJ2-5 TRBV18 - TGTGCCAGCTCACCACTGGGAGTGTGGGAGACCCAGTACTTC CASSPLGVWETQYF
- TRBJ2-2 TRBV2 once TGTGCCGTCGGAGGAGGCGGGGAGCTGTTTTTT CAVGGGGELFF
TRBD1 TRBJ1-5 TRBV20-1 - TGCAGTGCTAGTTGGCAGGGGGGTAGCAATCAGCCCCAGCATTTT CSASWQGGSNQPQHF
- TRBJ2-5 TRBV20-1 - TGCAGTGCTCTTCGGTGGGAGACCCAGTACTTC CSALRWETQYF
- TRBJ2-1 TRBV13 - TGTGCCAGCAGCTTAGGCAGGGTCAAGGATCATGAGCAGTTCTTC CASSLGRVKDHEQFF
- TRBJ2-1 TRBV7-9 - TGTGCCAGCAGCCCGGGGGGCCCCCTGTTCTTC CASSPGGPLFF
- TRBJ2-3 TRBV2 - TGTGCCAGCAAACCGGGACTCCGACACACAGATACGCAGTATTTT CASKPGLRHTDTQYF
- TRBJ2-3 TRBV5-1 - TGCGCCAGCAGCTTGAGAGCGGTAGCGGATACGCAGTATTTT CASSLRAVADTQYF
- TRBJ2-7 TRBV4-1 - TGCGCCAGCAGCCAAGTCGAGCTCTCCGAGCAGTACTTC CASSQVELSEQYF
TRBD2 TRBJ2-1 TRBV7-8 - TGTGCCAGCAGCTTAGGCGTAGCGGGGGGGCTGGGAGGTGAGCAGTTCTTC CASSLGVAGGLGGEQFF
TRBD1 TRBJ2-4 TRBV30 - TGTGCCCTGGACAGGACAGACATTCAGTACTTC CALDRTDIQYF
TRBD1 TRBJ2-2 TRBV4-1 - TGCGCCAGCAGCCAAGCTCGGACAGGGAACACCGGGGAGCTGTTTTTT CASSQARTGNTGELFF
- TRBJ1-1 TRBV5-5 - TGTGCCAGCAGCCGAACAGGCAGCATGAACACTGAAGCTTTCTTT CASSRTGSMNTEAFF
- TRBJ1-2 TRBV11-2 - TGTGCCAGCAGCTTAGCAGGGGCCTATGGCTACACCTTC CASSLAGAYGYTF
- TRBJ1-4 TRBV4-1 - TGCGCCAGCAGCCAAGATCGAGGAGAAGGTAATGAAAAACTGTTTTTT CASSQDRGEGNEKLFF
- TRBJ1-1 TRBV3-1/TRBV3-2 - TGTGCCAGCAGCCAAACAGGGAAAGCTTTCTTT CASSQTGKAFF
TRBD1 TRBJ2-3 TRBV13 - TGTGCCAGCAGTTCCCGGGACAGGGAGGCGGATACGCAGTATTTT CASSSRDREADTQYF
- TRBJ2-7 TRBV27 - TGTGCCAGCAGCAGCTCCTACGAGCAGTACTTC CASSSSYEQYF
TRBD1 TRBJ2-2 TRBV5-6 - TGTGCCAGCAGCCCGGGACAGGGCACCGGGGAGCTGTTTTTT CASSPGQGTGELFF
TRBD2 TRBJ2-3 TRBV10-2 few TGCGCCAGCAAGGAAAGGGGTGGGACTAGAGAAGATACGCAGTATTTT CASKERGGTREDTQYF
- TRBJ1-2 TRBV11-2 - TGTGCCAGCAGCCGGGGTCGCGGTTGGGGTAACTATGGCTACACCTTC CASSRGRGWGNYGYTF
- TRBJ1-1 TRBV2 - TGTGCCAGCAGCGGATCCCAGGGGATATTCACTGAAGCTTTCTTT CASSGSQGIFTEAFF
- TRBJ1-1 TRBV10-3 - TGTGCCATCAGTGAGTCCCCCGACACAATGAACACTGAAGCTTTCTTT CAISESPDTMNTEAFF
TRBD1 TRBJ2-1 TRBV5-4 - TGTGCCAGCAGCATAGAACAGGGGGGCACTGAGCAGTTCTTC CASSIEQGGTEQFF
TRBD1 TRBJ1-1 TRBV12-3/TRBV12-4 - TGTGCCAGCAGGCCAGGGGGGACTGAAGCTTTCTTT CASRPGGTEAFF
TRBD1 TRBJ1-1 TRBV19 few TGTGCCAGTAGTGTCCTGACAGGGGCAGTCACTGAAGCTTTCTTT CASSVLTGAVTEAFF
TRBD1 TRBJ1-1 TRBV18 - TGTGCCAGCTCACTCGGACAGGGGATGAACACTGAAGCTTTCTTT CASSLGQGMNTEAFF
- TRBJ1-6 TRBV6-2/TRBV6-3 - TGTGCCAGCAGTCTCCGGGACATTGGTTCACCCCTCCACTTT CASSLRDIGSPLHF
TRBD1 TRBJ1-2 TRBV19 - TGTGCCAGTACCCTACATGGGGGACAGGGGAGCGGCTACACCTTC CASTLHGGQGSGYTF
TRBD2 TRBJ2-2 TRBV7-3 - TGTGCCAGCAGTCCCACGACTAGCGACACCGGGGAGCTGTTTTTT CASSPTTSDTGELFF
TRBD2 TRBJ2-7 TRBV7-8 - TGTGCCAGCAGCCAGGTCGTTAGCGGGGCATACGAGCAGTACTTC CASSQVVSGAYEQYF
- TRBJ2-1 TRBV5-1 - TGCGCCAGCACCATCAATCCCGAGGATGAGCAGTTCTTC CASTINPEDEQFF